This TCR beta chain comes out of a study of blood T cells in healthy people across ages. The authors ran a second PCR of about 7 to 12 cycles using a sample-barcoded 5' primer and a J-beta primer mix. One entry per CDR3 protein results from TCRdb running MiXCR on the 5' RACE reads. The sample lists hundreds of thousands of distinct CDR3 sequences; 40% to 50% were seen once. Isolated per sample were at least 6 million PBMCs. Germline V gene sequence: CDR1 SGDLS, CDR2 YYNGEE. The CDR3 sequence is 16 residues long. A word on this clonotype: The germline gene is not matched at one end of the junction; a read error may be the cause.

The sample taken for sequencing was blood. The V call is TRBV9, the J call TRBJ2-1, with D perhaps being TRBD1 or TRBD2 (6 bases each). The end of the DNA is better explained by TRBJ2-7, so the J call may be wrong. The clonotype comes from a man at least 80 years old in good health. The chain's CDR3 is CTSSASWGAGIYEQYF. The CDR3 DNA follows: TGTACCAGCAGCGCCAGTTGGGGGGCGGGGATATACGAGCAGTACTTC.